These 18 T cell receptor beta chains came from one sample sequenced in a study of blood T cell repertoires in COVID-19. Data came from immunoSEQ multiplex PCR; TCRdb stores just in-frame clones and leaves some out. In the table there are some 70,000 clones, 80% to 85% of which are singletons. Source material: peripheral blood. The source is a woman aged 55-75 years with acute or convalescent COVID-19.

The genes are TRBV11-1 and TRBJ1-1; a possible D gene is TRBD1 (6 bases). The CDR3 loop spans 15 amino acids. Trimming shortened V by 4 bases and J by 4 bases, and 16 bases separated the two germline ends. The germline V gene encodes CDR1 SGHAT and CDR2 FQDESV (reference sequence). The CDR3 nucleotides are TGTGCCAGCAGCTCCTCCGGGACAACTATCACTGAAGCTTTCTTT. This gives the protein CASSSSGTTITEAFF.

The chain couples TRBV6-6 to TRBJ2-1; 10 nucleotides line up with TRBD2. Trimming at V came to 4 bases and at J to 8 bases, leaving 11 bases not matched to a gene. The CDR3 totals 16 residues. Germline CDR1 and CDR2: MNHNY and SVGAGI (reference sequence). The CDR3 nucleotides are TGTGCCAGCAGTTTCGAGCGGGAGGGCCGAGATGATGAGCAGTTCTTC. Its translation: CASSFEREGRDDEQFF.

The CDR3 reads CAISDLKNQGNYGYTF. DNA for the CDR3: TGTGCCATCAGTGATTTAAAAAATCAGGGTAACTATGGCTACACCTTC. The chain joins TRBV10-3 to TRBJ1-2; TRBD1 might be the D (5 bases). From germline, CDR1 is ENHRY and CDR2 SYGVKD. CDR3 length: 16 amino acids. V was pared by 3 bases and J by 1 base, with 15 bases between.

The chain joins TRBV18 to TRBJ2-2; 7 nucleotides match TRBD2. V shed 9 bases, J shed 0 bases, and the junction held 10 bases outside the gene matches. Germline CDR1 is KGHSH and CDR2 is LQKENI. The CDR3 covers 16 residues. The CDR3 DNA is TGTGCCAGTCGACACGGCGGGAGAGCGAACACCGGGGAGCTGTTTTTT. Protein sequence: CASRHGGRANTGELFF.

The CDR3 nucleotides are TGTGCCATCAGGCGGGACTACGAGCAGTACTTC. It translates to CAIRRDYEQYF. The chain uses TRBV10-3 and TRBJ2-7; D is perhaps TRBD2 (6 bases). V gave up 6 bases and J gave up 3 bases, with 6 bases separating them. The CDR3 spans 11 residues. CDR1 and CDR2 from the germline V gene are ENHRY and SYGVKD.

The CDR3 DNA sequence: TGTGCCAGCAGTTTGGGAACCGGGACAGGGGTTCTCTCAGGAAACACCATATATTTT. Amino acids: CASSLGTGTGVLSGNTIYF. The chain combines TRBV28 with TRBJ1-3, with TRBD1 matching over 10 bases. This CDR3 spans 19 amino acids. The germline V gene has CDR1 MDHEN and CDR2 SYDVKM. Trimming cost V 3 bases and J 4 bases; bases outside gene matches: 15.

The DNA for the CDR3 is TGTGCCAGCAGCTTGAGGGGCGGAAACTATGGCTACACCTTC. Protein product: CASSLRGGNYGYTF. V usage is TRBV5-4 and J usage is TRBJ1-2; D might be TRBD1 (5 bases). In germline, CDR1 is SGHNT, CDR2 YYREEE (reference sequence). Trimming removed 1 base from V and 2 bases from J, with 9 bases in between. The CDR3 totals 14 residues. Full variable domain (rest looked up from reference TRBV5-4 and TRBJ1-2): ETGVTQSPTHLIKTRGQQVTLRCSSQSGHNTVSWYQQALGQGPQFIFQYYREEENGRGNFPPRFSGLQFPNYSSELNVNALELDDSALYLCASSLRGGNYGYTFGSGTRLTVV.

This clone was seen once. The chain employs TRBV30 and TRBJ1-3; perhaps TRBD1 as D (6 bases). Germline loops: CDR1 GTSNPN, CDR2 SVGIG (reference sequence). This CDR3 region has 18 residues. V was trimmed by 2 bases and J by 0 bases, leaving 20 bases between them. The CDR3 sequence is CAWSPKNGQHYSGNTIYF. The CDR3 DNA reads as TGTGCCTGGAGTCCAAAAAACGGACAGCACTACTCTGGAAACACCATATATTTT. The full variable domain, completed using reference TRBV30 and TRBJ1-3, is SQTIHQWPATLVQPVGSPLSLECTVEGTSNPNLYWYRQAAGRGLQLLFYSVGIGQISSEVPQNLSASRPQDRQFILSSKKLLLSDSGFYLCAWSPKNGQHYSGNTIYFGEGSWLTVV.

The chain is built from TRBV2 and TRBJ2-7; 7 bases are a match to TRBD2. In germline, CDR1 is SNHLY, CDR2 FYNNEI. CDR3 length: 14 residues. Trimming removed 6 bases from V and 6 bases from J; junction bases left unmatched: 11. In DNA, the CDR3 is TGTGCCAGCAGCCGTGGGTGGGAGGGTGGCGAGCAGTACTTC. It is translated as CASSRGWEGGEQYF. The full variable domain, rest sourced from reference TRBV2 and TRBJ2-7, is EPEVTQTPSHQVTQMGQEVILRCVPISNHLYFYWYRQILGQKVEFLVSFYNNEISEKSEIFDDQFSVERPDGSNFTLKIRSTKLEDSAMYFCASSRGWEGGEQYFGPGTRLTVT.

CDR3 nucleotide sequence: TGTGCCAGCAGCTTAGACGCGGGACTTCCGAATGAGCAGTTCTTC. Its protein is CASSLDAGLPNEQFF. This sequence joins TRBV7-2 and TRBJ2-1, with a weak D call TRBD2 (6 bases). Per germline, CDR1 SGHTA and CDR2 FQGNSA. Trimming cost V 1 base and J 7 bases, with 14 bases left between them. The CDR3 runs 15 residues.

The chain is built from TRBV24-1 and TRBJ1-2, with D maybe TRBD1 (6 bases). The V end lost 4 bases, the J end lost 6 bases, and 17 bases lay between the germline ends. Germline assignment: CDR1 KGHDR and CDR2 SFDVKD. CDR3 size: 15 residues. Written as DNA, the CDR3 is TGTGCCACCAGTGACGCCACGGCGGGGGCGCATGGCTACACCTTC. This translates into CATSDATAGAHGYTF.

This clone was seen only a few times. The chain joins TRBV2 to TRBJ2-7, with TRBD2 identical over 7 bases. Germline V lookup: CDR1 SNHLY, CDR2 FYNNEI. This CDR3 has 16 amino acids. With 3 bases clipped from V and 0 bases from J, the junction kept 8 bases outside the gene matches. DNA for the CDR3: TGTGCCAGCAGTGAGTCGGTCGGGGGGAGCTCCTACGAGCAGTACTTC. Protein sequence: CASSESVGGSSYEQYF.

Details on this clone: Sequence at one end of the junction differs from germline and may be a read error. V and J are TRBV3-1 (or the pseudogene TRBV3-2) and TRBJ1-1; no firm D call. This CDR3 region has 11 residues. The germline V gene has CDR1 LGHDT and CDR2 YNNKEL (reference sequence). CDR3 region: CASGQRAEAFF. In nucleotides, the CDR3 is TGTGCCAGCGGCCAGAGAGCTGAAGCTTTCTTT.

This chain connects TRBV5-6 to TRBJ1-2, with 7 bases aligning to TRBD1. CDR3 length equals 14 residues. The junction had 5 bases not matched to a gene; V was cut back by 4 bases and J by 2 bases. Germline CDR1 is SGHDT and CDR2 is YYEEEE. The CDR3, as DNA: TGTGCCAGCAGCCCGGAGGACAGGAACTATGGCTACACCTTC. Translation: CASSPEDRNYGYTF. The full variable domain, rest sourced from reference TRBV5-6 and TRBJ1-2, is DAGVTQSPTHLIKTRGQQVTLRCSPKSGHDTVSWYQQALGQGPQFIFQYYEEEERQRGNFPDRFSGHQFPNYSSELNVNALLLGDSALYLCASSPEDRNYGYTFGSGTRLTVV.

The chain has TRBV6-5 and TRBJ1-1; D gene uncertain. The length of the CDR3 is 14 residues. V shed 7 bases and J shed 1 base, with 13 bases lying between them. Germline lookup yields CDR1 MNHEY and CDR2 SVGAGI. The CDR3 region has the DNA TGTGCCAGCAAAGTACATAGCGCGAACACTGAAGCTTTCTTT. It encodes CASKVHSANTEAFF.

This sequence joins TRBV18 and TRBJ2-3; maybe TRBD1 (6 bases). CDR3 size: 17 residues. V lost 6 bases, J lost 2 bases, and 21 bases lay in between. From germline, CDR1 is KGHSH and CDR2 LQKENI. The CDR3 region has the DNA TGTGCCAGCTCGCTTTATACTTCAGGGGCTATCACAGATACGCAGTATTTT. As protein: CASSLYTSGAITDTQYF.

This clone was seen more than once but under ten times. This chain joins TRBV5-4 and TRBJ1-6; D may be TRBD1 (6 bases). Germline V lookup: CDR1 SGHNT, CDR2 YYREEE (reference sequence). Trimming removed 2 bases from V and 7 bases from J, with 13 bases in between. This CDR3 spans 15 amino acids. The CDR3 DNA is TGTGCCAGCAGCTTTGTTCCAGGGGACAATTCACCCCTCCACTTT. It encodes CASSFVPGDNSPLHF. The full variable domain, completed using reference TRBV5-4 and TRBJ1-6, is ETGVTQSPTHLIKTRGQQVTLRCSSQSGHNTVSWYQQALGQGPQFIFQYYREEENGRGNFPPRFSGLQFPNYSSELNVNALELDDSALYLCASSFVPGDNSPLHFGNGTRLTVT.

This chain connects TRBV28 to TRBJ1-5; D is perhaps TRBD1 (6 bases). Germline V gene data show CDR1 as MDHEN and CDR2 as SYDVKM. The CDR3 length is 16 residues. V lost 5 bases to trimming and J lost 1 base, with 15 bases between them. The CDR3 coding sequence is TGTGCCAGCAGTCCCCCTACAGGGTCCAGCAATCAGCCCCAGCATTTT. Its protein is CASSPPTGSSNQPQHF.